Below are 32 T cell receptor beta chains sequenced from a single sample in a study of blood T cell repertoires in COVID-19. Some clones are missing from TCRdb's copy, which holds only in-frame ones; the method was immunoSEQ multiplex PCR. The sample consists of 130,000 to 150,000 clones, over 75% of them appearing once. Sequencing was done on a sample of peripheral blood. The receptors shown here come from a woman aged 60-70 years with COVID-19, enrolled during active disease.

This rearrangement joins TRBV30 to TRBJ1-5; 8 positions agree with TRBD1. CDR1 GTSNPN and CDR2 SVGIG come from the germline V gene (reference sequence). J lost 4 bases, V lost 3 bases, and 8 bases had no gene match. CDR3 length: 15 amino acids. The CDR3 region has the DNA TGTGCCTGGAGAAAAGACAGGGGTGGTAATCAGCCCCAGCATTTT. This translates into CAWRKDRGGNQPQHF.

CDR3 amino acids: CASSLPTGASYNEQFF. The CDR3 DNA is TGTGCCAGCAGCCTCCCGACAGGGGCCTCCTACAATGAGCAGTTCTTC. The chain combines TRBV5-4 with TRBJ2-1; 8 bases agree with TRBD1. The CDR3 is 16 amino acids. CDR1 is SGHNT, CDR2 YYREEE, per germline (reference sequence). The J segment lost 0 bases and the V segment lost 4 bases, leaving 6 bases of the junction unmatched.

The rearrangement uses TRBV12-3 or TRBV12-4 and TRBJ1-6; perhaps TRBD1 as D (5 bases). The CDR3 sequence is 12 residues long. Trimming removed 5 bases at V and 13 bases at J, with 12 bases between. The CDR3 loop is CASSRTLGPLHF. The CDR3 DNA is TGTGCCAGCAGTCGGACACTGGGCCCCCTCCACTTT.

This clone has just a few counts. The chain is built from TRBV5-1 and TRBJ1-2; D call uncertain. V was shortened by 1 base and J by 4 bases, with 8 bases between the two germline ends. CDR3 size: 13 residues. Germline CDR1 reads SGHRS; CDR2 reads YFSETQ. Here the CDR3 reads CASSLTETYGYTF. The CDR3 DNA is TGCGCCAGCAGCTTGACAGAGACCTATGGCTACACCTTC. The whole variable domain, remainder taken from reference TRBV5-1 and TRBJ1-2, is KAGVTQTPRYLIKTRGQQVTLSCSPISGHRSVSWYQQTPGQGLQFLFEYFSETQRNKGNFPGRFSGRQFSNSRSEMNVSTLELGDSALYLCASSLTETYGYTFGSGTRLTVV.

This sequence joins TRBV18 and TRBJ2-2; 8 bases match TRBD2. The CDR3 loop spans 16 amino acids. The V gene's germline CDR1 is KGHSH and CDR2 LQKENI. With 0 bases clipped from V and 4 bases from J, the junction kept 4 bases outside the gene matches. This CDR3 is CASSPPDLAGTGELFF. The CDR3 DNA reads as TGTGCCAGCTCACCACCGGACCTAGCGGGCACCGGGGAGCTGTTTTTT.

This chain joins TRBV5-1 and TRBJ2-2, with 12 bases that match TRBD1. Trimming removed 2 bases from V and 5 bases from J; junction bases left unmatched: 4. The CDR3 is 16 amino acids. CDR1 SGHRS and CDR2 YFSETQ come from the germline V gene. In DNA, the CDR3 is TGCGCCAGCAGCTTCGGGACAGGGGGCCGAACCGGGGAGCTGTTTTTT. Amino acids: CASSFGTGGRTGELFF.

The rearrangement joins TRBV18 to TRBJ2-5, with D perhaps matching TRBD1 (5 bases). V shed 4 bases and J shed 2 bases, with 14 bases lying between them. The CDR3 extends over 15 amino acids. Per the germline V gene, CDR1 is KGHSH and CDR2 is LQKENI. The CDR3 here is CASSQGSTEQETQYF. As DNA, the CDR3 is TGTGCCAGCTCACAGGGGTCGACAGAGCAAGAGACCCAGTACTTC.

The V gene is TRBV21-1, the J gene TRBJ2-7; the table's D call, TRBD1, has no DNA check behind it. TRBV21-1 is deemed a pseudogene. The CDR3 loop spans 14 amino acids. DNA for the CDR3: TGTGCCAGCAGCAAAGTAAACAGACACTACGAGCAGTACTTC. It yields the protein CASSKVNRHYEQYF.

About this clone itself: Other DNA sequences in this specimen translate into the identical CDR3. The V call is TRBV18, the J call TRBJ2-3; D might be TRBD2 (7 bases). In germline, CDR1 is KGHSH, CDR2 LQKENI. CDR3 length equals 14 residues. V lost 6 bases and J lost 4, with 14 bases in between. The CDR3 region has the DNA TGTGCCAGCTCCCCTGGGGGGGGCCCAGATACGCAGTATTTT. This encodes CASSPGGGPDTQYF.

V gene TRBV19 combines with J gene TRBJ1-5; TRBD1 might be the D (5 bases). Germline V gene lookup returns CDR1 LNHDA and CDR2 SQIVND (reference sequence). V gave up 5 bases and J gave up 0 bases, with 8 bases separating them. The CDR3 extends over 14 amino acids. The CDR3 here is CASSVTGSNQPQHF. CDR3 DNA sequence: TGTGCCAGTAGTGTAACAGGTAGCAATCAGCCCCAGCATTTT.

The chain has TRBV18 and TRBJ1-1, with D possibly matching TRBD1 (6 bases). Germline CDR1 KGHSH, CDR2 LQKENI. Deletions cut 3 bases from V and 1 base from J, with 12 bases between. The CDR3 loop spans 15 amino acids. In DNA, the CDR3 is TGTGCCAGCTCACCGCCGGACAGATCGAACACTGAAGCTTTCTTT. It codes for CASSPPDRSNTEAFF.

The chain couples TRBV9 to TRBJ1-4, with 11 bases identical to TRBD1. Germline-derived CDR1 and CDR2 are SGDLS and YYNGEE. Trimming cost V 2 bases and J 2 bases; bases outside gene matches: 8. The CDR3 is 18 residues long. The CDR3 DNA reads as TGTGCCAGCAGCGTTAGAAGTGGGACAGGGGGTACTAATGAAAAACTGTTTTTT. It specifies CASSVRSGTGGTNEKLFF. Filled out from reference TRBV9 and TRBJ1-4, the complete variable domain reads DSGVTQTPKHLITATGQRVTLRCSPRSGDLSVYWYQQSLDQGLQFLIQYYNGEERAKGNILERFSAQQFPDLHSELNLSSLELGDSALYFCASSVRSGTGGTNEKLFFGSGTQLSVL.

This clone was counted a single time. This sequence joins TRBV12-3 or TRBV12-4 and TRBJ1-5; no clear D gene. Trimming removed 6 bases from V and 4 bases from J, with 10 bases in between. This CDR3 contains 13 residues. In DNA form, the CDR3 reads TGTGCCAGCAGCCGTATAGAGAATCAGCCCCAGCATTTT. It yields the protein CASSRIENQPQHF.

The V call is TRBV5-1, the J call TRBJ2-5, with TRBD1 matching 7 bases. This CDR3 has 16 amino acids. Germline trimming cut 3 bases from V and 5 bases from J; bases unmatched to any gene: 13. Per germline, CDR1 SGHRS and CDR2 YFSETQ. In DNA, the CDR3 is TGCGCCAGCAGCTGGAATACAGGGGTGGTTAGTGAGACCCAGTACTTC. This codes for CASSWNTGVVSETQYF. Complete variable domain (other parts from reference TRBV5-1 and TRBJ2-5): KAGVTQTPRYLIKTRGQQVTLSCSPISGHRSVSWYQQTPGQGLQFLFEYFSETQRNKGNFPGRFSGRQFSNSRSEMNVSTLELGDSALYLCASSWNTGVVSETQYFGPGTRLLVL.

This chain uses TRBV27 with TRBJ1-5; 7 bases are a match to TRBD1. After removal of 4 bases from V and 3 bases from J, the junction contained 9 bases not matched to a gene. CDR1 is MNHEY, CDR2 SMNVEV, per germline (reference sequence). The CDR3 is 16 residues long. The CDR3 nucleotides are TGTGCCAGCAGTTCCCGCACAGGGGTCGCCAATCAGCCCCAGCATTTT. Its protein product is CASSSRTGVANQPQHF.

The table lists this clone with a count of one. The genes are TRBV2 and TRBJ2-7, with 7 bases that match TRBD1. This CDR3 has 13 amino acids. From germline, CDR1 is SNHLY and CDR2 FYNNEI. The V segment lost 6 bases and the J segment 5 bases; nucleotides outside the gene matches: 7. DNA for the CDR3: TGTGCCAGCAGAACTTATACAGGGGACGAGCAGTACTTC. Protein: CASRTYTGDEQYF. The full variable domain, its missing parts supplied by reference TRBV2 and TRBJ2-7, is EPEVTQTPSHQVTQMGQEVILRCVPISNHLYFYWYRQILGQKVEFLVSFYNNEISEKSEIFDDQFSVERPDGSNFTLKIRSTKLEDSAMYFCASRTYTGDEQYFGPGTRLTVT.

This sequence joins TRBV2 and TRBJ1-2; D uncertain. Trimming stripped 3 bases from V and 2 bases from J, with 7 bases between. Germline V gives CDR1 SNHLY, CDR2 FYNNEI. The length of the CDR3 is 13 residues. CDR3 DNA: TGTGCCAGCAGTGAGGTCAGGAACTATGGCTACACCTTC. Encoded protein: CASSEVRNYGYTF.

This sequence joins TRBV5-1 and TRBJ1-1, with 11 nucleotides matching TRBD1. CDR3 length: 14 amino acids. V lost 4 bases to trimming and J lost 4 bases; unmatched junction nucleotides: 3. Germline values: CDR1 SGHRS, CDR2 YFSETQ. CDR3 in amino acids: CASSPGTGGTEAFF. CDR3 sequence (DNA): TGCGCCAGCAGCCCAGGGACAGGGGGCACTGAAGCTTTCTTT.

The V and J genes are TRBV7-9 and TRBJ2-7, with TRBD1 matching over 8 bases. CDR1 SEHNR and CDR2 FQNEAQ come from the germline V gene (reference sequence). The CDR3 covers 17 residues. V was pared by 2 bases and J by 3 bases, with 12 bases of the junction left unmatched. CDR3 nucleotides: TGTGCCAGCAGCTTACAGCCCGCACAGGGGGACTTCTACGAGCAGTACTTC. Its translation: CASSLQPAQGDFYEQYF.

The chain is built from TRBV5-1 and TRBJ2-5, with TRBD2 as a possible D gene (7 bases). This CDR3 is built from 17 residues. The V end was cut by 1 base, the J end by 5 bases, with 21 bases between. CDR1 and CDR2 from the germline V gene are SGHRS and YFSETQ. The CDR3 reads CASSLFGGGARLETQYF. The CDR3 DNA reads as TGCGCCAGCAGCTTGTTCGGAGGGGGGGCGCGATTGGAGACCCAGTACTTC.

The chain links TRBV11-1 to TRBJ2-6, with 9 bases identical to TRBD1. Germline V gene lookup returns CDR1 SGHAT and CDR2 FQDESV (reference sequence). The V gene end was trimmed by 0 bases and the J gene end by 0 bases; junction bases not matched to a gene: 3. The CDR3 length is 18 residues. CDR3 DNA sequence: TGTGCCAGCAGCTTAGCTGGGACAGGGTTCTCTGGGGCCAACGTCCTGACTTTC. Its translation: CASSLAGTGFSGANVLTF.

The gene calls are TRBV19 and TRBJ1-1; 9 bases line up with TRBD1. Trimming removed 5 bases from V and 1 base from J; junction bases left unmatched: 5. Germline V lookup: CDR1 LNHDA, CDR2 SQIVND (reference sequence). The CDR3 contains 15 residues. In DNA, the CDR3 is TGTGCCAGTAGTCGGACAGGGGAAAGGAACACTGAAGCTTTCTTT. Its protein product is CASSRTGERNTEAFF.

V and J are TRBV19 and TRBJ2-3, with 10 bases matching TRBD2. V shed 3 bases, J shed 2 bases, and the junction held 5 bases outside the gene matches. CDR1 and CDR2 (germline): LNHDA, SQIVND (reference sequence). The CDR3 extends over 16 amino acids. The CDR3 is CASSISTSGATDTQYF. Written as DNA, the CDR3 is TGTGCCAGTAGTATTTCAACTAGCGGGGCCACAGATACGCAGTATTTT.

The rearrangement links TRBV27 to TRBJ2-3; 7 bases fit TRBD1. The CDR3 has 16 residues. V was clipped by 1 base and J by 3 bases; unmatched bases: 7. In germline, CDR1 is MNHEY, CDR2 SMNVEV (reference sequence). CDR3 sequence: CASSLWDSSRTDTQYF. In DNA form, the CDR3 reads TGTGCCAGCAGTTTATGGGACAGTAGCCGGACAGATACGCAGTATTTT.

This chain connects TRBV5-1 to TRBJ1-1, with D possibly matching TRBD1 (5 bases). Germline values: CDR1 SGHRS, CDR2 YFSETQ. The CDR3 has 15 amino acids. V dropped 2 bases and J dropped 0 bases, with 11 bases sitting between them. CDR3 sequence: CASSFQGSMNTEAFF. For the CDR3, the DNA is TGCGCCAGCAGCTTTCAGGGATCCATGAACACTGAAGCTTTCTTT. Looking up the rest from reference TRBV5-1 and TRBJ1-1 gives the full variable domain: KAGVTQTPRYLIKTRGQQVTLSCSPISGHRSVSWYQQTPGQGLQFLFEYFSETQRNKGNFPGRFSGRQFSNSRSEMNVSTLELGDSALYLCASSFQGSMNTEAFFGQGTRLTVV.

V is TRBV4-1 and J is TRBJ2-5; D is undetermined. The V end was cut by 0 bases, the J end by 5 bases, with 10 bases between. In germline, CDR1 is MGHRA, CDR2 YSYEKL. The CDR3 is 14 amino acids. CDR3 amino acids: CASSQESGWETQYF. The CDR3 nucleotides read TGCGCCAGCAGCCAAGAGTCCGGGTGGGAGACCCAGTACTTC.

This chain links TRBV3-1 (or the pseudogene TRBV3-2) with TRBJ2-5; the match to TRBD2 covers 7 bases. CDR1 LGHDT and CDR2 YNNKEL come from the germline V gene (reference sequence). CDR3 length: 13 amino acids. Trimming at V came to 5 bases and at J to 2 bases, leaving 2 bases not matched to a gene. The CDR3 region is CASSAGEQETQYF. In nucleotides, the CDR3 is TGTGCCAGCAGCGCGGGGGAACAAGAGACCCAGTACTTC.

This rearrangement joins TRBV5-1 to TRBJ1-1, with 10 bases lining up with TRBD1. The CDR3 is made up of 17 amino acids. The ends lost 0 bases at V and 9 bases at J; junction bases unmatched: 14. In germline, CDR1 is SGHRS, CDR2 YFSETQ. The chain's CDR3 is CASSLEGTGVGGTQAFF. Written as DNA, the CDR3 is TGCGCCAGCAGCTTGGAAGGGACAGGGGTCGGCGGAACACAAGCTTTCTTT.

V usage is TRBV5-4 and J usage is TRBJ2-7; D gene ambiguous. Germline CDR1 reads SGHNT; CDR2 reads YYREEE (reference sequence). V lost 4 bases to trimming and J lost 3 bases, with 11 bases between them. The length of the CDR3 is 13 residues. The CDR3 here is CASSLTTDYEQYF. In DNA, the CDR3 is TGTGCCAGCAGCCTTACTACGGACTACGAGCAGTACTTC.

The chain combines TRBV4-2 with TRBJ2-2, with TRBD2 identical over 8 bases. The CDR3 runs 19 residues. Germline lookup yields CDR1 LGHNA and CDR2 YNFKEQ. The V gene end was trimmed by 0 bases and the J gene end by 6 bases; junction bases not matched to a gene: 15. CDR3 in DNA: TGTGCCAGCAGCCAAGATCGAATTAGCGGGACCCTGGTAGCCGGGGAGCTGTTTTTT. It encodes CASSQDRISGTLVAGELFF.

This rearrangement joins TRBV19 to TRBJ1-1; 7 bases are a match to TRBD1. The J segment lost 4 bases and the V segment lost 5 bases, leaving 10 bases of the junction unmatched. Germline V gives CDR1 LNHDA, CDR2 SQIVND (reference sequence). The CDR3 is 15 residues long. Here the CDR3 DNA reads TGTGCCAGTAGTCCAGGGACAGAGCACCTCACTGAAGCTTTCTTT. It specifies CASSPGTEHLTEAFF.

This sequence joins TRBV7-2 and TRBJ1-2, with TRBD1 identical over 8 bases. The CDR3 has 14 residues. Germline V gives CDR1 SGHTA, CDR2 FQGNSA. With V trimmed by 5 bases and J by 4 bases, 6 bases remained unmatched. The CDR3, as DNA: TGTGCCAGCAGCCAAGGACAGGGAAGCTATGGCTACACCTTC. Translated, it gives CASSQGQGSYGYTF.